This T cell receptor (beta chain) appears in the sequencing data of a study of blood T cell repertoires in COVID-19. How the authors handled the data: Reference gene primer amplification gave estimated nucleated cell counts. Method: immunoSEQ multiplex PCR; TCRdb's copy keeps in-frame clones and lacks some. V and J calls and clone size are copied from that table; D and trimming were computed from the DNA. The repertoire includes 15,000 to 20,000 clones, around 85% of them detected once, and around 60% sits in the top ten. V lost 6 bases and J lost 4, with 13 bases in between. There are 15 residues in the CDR3. CDR1 and CDR2 (germline): SNHLY, FYNNEI.

This rearrangement joins TRBV2 to TRBJ1-6, with D perhaps TRBD1 (6 bases). This TCR was recovered from an elderly man with acute or convalescent COVID-19. Input material: peripheral blood. In DNA, the CDR3 is TGTGCCAGCAGCCGGTTACAGGGTTATAATTCACCCCTCCACTTT. It translates to CASSRLQGYNSPLHF.